Listed below are T cell receptor beta chains from one sample, sequenced in a study of blood T cell repertoires in COVID-19. Assay used: immunoSEQ multiplex PCR; TCRdb lists only in-frame clones, some missing. The data hold 250,000 to 300,000 clones, with about 86% observed a single time. The sequenced material came from PBMCs or T cells enriched from blood (not recorded which). The receptors come from a man younger than 40 with acute COVID-19. Both conserved end residues are part of each CDR3. D genes are given only for firm matches. The size entry is marked missing in some rows and otherwise reads once, few, many or a size class.

TGTGCCAGCTCACCATTGGGGAGTATGAACACTGAAGCTTTCTTT | CASSPLGSMNTEAFF | - | TRBJ1-1 | - | TRBV18
TGTGCCAGCAGCTCGAGTAAGAACTCTGGAAACACCATATATTTT | CASSSSKNSGNTIYF | - | TRBJ1-3 | - | TRBV7-9
TGCGCCAGCAGCGAGGGGACAACAACTTTAAATCAGCCCCAGCATTTT | CASSEGTTTLNQPQHF | - | TRBJ1-5 | - | TRBV5-1
TGTGCCAGCAGCCGGGGAGACTATGGCTACACCTTC | CASSRGDYGYTF | - | TRBJ1-2 | - | TRBV7-9
TGTGCCAGCAGTTACCTGGAGGCCGGGGAGCTGTTTTTT | CASSYLEAGELFF | - | TRBJ2-2 | - | TRBV6-5
TGCGCCAGCAGCCAAGGACAGGGGTTCTTGCCTGGAAACACCATATATTTT | CASSQGQGFLPGNTIYF | once | TRBJ1-3 | TRBD1 | TRBV4-1
TGCGCCAGCAGCCAAGATATAGTGAATCAGCCCCAGCATTTT | CASSQDIVNQPQHF | - | TRBJ1-5 | - | TRBV4-3
TGTGCCAGAAGGGAACTAGCGGGAGGAGTCAATGAGCAGTTCTTC | CARRELAGGVNEQFF | - | TRBJ2-1 | TRBD2 | TRBV5-3
TGTGCCAGCAGAGGAACAGTGCTCACAGATACGCAGTATTTT | CASRGTVLTDTQYF | - | TRBJ2-3 | - | TRBV6-5
TGTGCCAGCAGCTTGAGGGTATCTAATGAAAAACTGTTTTTT | CASSLRVSNEKLFF | - | TRBJ1-4 | - | TRBV11-2
TGCGCCAGCAGCCAGTCGGGGGGACCTAATGAAAAACTGTTTTTT | CASSQSGGPNEKLFF | - | TRBJ1-4 | - | TRBV5-1
TGCGCCAGCAGTGAGACCCTAGCGGGGGCAGATACGCAGTATTTT | CASSETLAGADTQYF | - | TRBJ2-3 | TRBD2 | TRBV10-1
TGTGCCAGCAGTCCGTGGATAGCGGGGATCACAGATACGCAGTATTTT | CASSPWIAGITDTQYF | - | TRBJ2-3 | TRBD2 | TRBV28
TGTGCCAGCAGCTTACGGGACAGGTTGATCGGTGAGCAGTTCTTC | CASSLRDRLIGEQFF | - | TRBJ2-1 | TRBD1 | TRBV7-9
TGCAGCGTCTTGGACAAGGGAAACACCATATATTTT | CSVLDKGNTIYF | - | TRBJ1-3 | - | TRBV29-1
TGCGCCAGCAGCCAATTTATTCAGGGTTCACCCCTCCACTTT | CASSQFIQGSPLHF | - | TRBJ1-6 | - | TRBV4-1
TGTGCCAGCAACCGGGACACAAATCGTGCGAGCAATCAGCCCCAGCATTTT | CASNRDTNRASNQPQHF | - | TRBJ1-5 | - | TRBV19
TGTGCCTGGAGTGTAAACAGGGGGAGAAGCACTGAAGCTTTCTTT | CAWSVNRGRSTEAFF | - | TRBJ1-1 | TRBD1 | TRBV30
TGTGCCAGCAGTAGGACAGGGGGCGCCGGGGAGCTGTTTTTT | CASSRTGGAGELFF | - | TRBJ2-2 | TRBD1 | TRBV6-5
TGTGCCAGCAGCTCCGCGGGTCGTAACTATGGCTACACCTTC | CASSSAGRNYGYTF | - | TRBJ1-2 | - | TRBV5-1
TGTGCCAGCAGCTTCAGGGGCGGACCAATCCCTGAGGATGAGCAGTTCTTC | CASSFRGGPIPEDEQFF | - | TRBJ2-1 | - | TRBV7-2
TGTGCCAGCAGGACCGGGAGGGGCAATCAGCCCCAGCATTTT | CASRTGRGNQPQHF | - | TRBJ1-5 | - | TRBV19
TGTGCCAGCTCACTGGATCAAGGGGGCTCCGGAAAACTGTTTTTT | CASSLDQGGSGKLFF | - | TRBJ1-4 | TRBD1 | TRBV18
TGTGCCAGCAGCTCCAGGACTAGCGGGATCGCCAATGAGCAGTTCTTC | CASSSRTSGIANEQFF | medium-sized | TRBJ2-1 | TRBD2 | TRBV11-3
TGCAGCGTCCCATACAGCCCCAGGGGTGGCTACACCTTC | CSVPYSPRGGYTF | once | TRBJ1-2 | - | TRBV29-1
TGTGCCAGCTCTGCGGGGGGCGCGATGACCGGGGAGCTGTTTTTT | CASSAGGAMTGELFF | - | TRBJ2-2 | TRBD2 | TRBV11-2
TGTGCCAGCAGCTCCGCGGACAGGGGACTTAAAGGAAACACCATATATTTT | CASSSADRGLKGNTIYF | - | TRBJ1-3 | TRBD1 | TRBV7-9
TGTGCCAGCAGCTTGGGGGGCAGTGAGCAGTTCTTC | CASSLGGSEQFF | - | TRBJ2-1 | - | TRBV5-5
TGTGCCAGTAGTCTACAGGGGCAGAGAGTTGCGTTAAGAGGAAACACCATATATTTT | CASSLQGQRVALRGNTIYF | once | TRBJ1-3 | TRBD1 | TRBV19
TGTGCCAGTAGTATAGGGGACGGACAGGGGTCCCCTACTAACTATGGCTACACCTTC | CASSIGDGQGSPTNYGYTF | once | TRBJ1-2 | TRBD1 | TRBV19
TGTGCCACCAAGCGCCCCCGGAGCACTGAAGCTTTCTTT | CATKRPRSTEAFF | - | TRBJ1-1 | - | TRBV10-3